This TCR beta chain was sequenced for a study of T cells in localized non-small cell lung cancer. Assay: immunoSEQ multiplex PCR; the TCRdb copy retains only in-frame clones and omits some. The sample holds around 96,000 clones, approximately 91% seen once. V was cut by 1 base and J by 5 bases, with 13 bases left in between. Per germline, CDR1 SGHRS and CDR2 YFSETQ. CDR3 length equals 15 residues. This clone has more than one count but fewer than ten. Antigen unknown. Study-wide results and caveats: Appearances in adjacent lung were noted for a median 57 of the top 100 tumor clones. Increased T cell density in blood showed an association with longer overall survival. There was higher T cell clonality in uninvolved adjacent lung than in tumor, and it was highest there. Multi-region tumor sequencing was not done, so intratumor heterogeneity could not be excluded.

The receptor's source is a woman aged 40 to 75 with stage II squamous cell lung carcinoma. The sample here was PBMCs, taken before any cancer treatment. The chain joins TRBV5-1 to TRBJ2-1; D remains unclear. The CDR3 protein is CASSLSGVIDNEQFF. Here the CDR3 DNA reads TGCGCCAGCAGCTTGAGTGGGGTCATAGACAATGAGCAGTTCTTC. The full variable domain, rest sourced from reference TRBV5-1 and TRBJ2-1, is KAGVTQTPRYLIKTRGQQVTLSCSPISGHRSVSWYQQTPGQGLQFLFEYFSETQRNKGNFPGRFSGRQFSNSRSEMNVSTLELGDSALYLCASSLSGVIDNEQFFGPGTRLTVL.